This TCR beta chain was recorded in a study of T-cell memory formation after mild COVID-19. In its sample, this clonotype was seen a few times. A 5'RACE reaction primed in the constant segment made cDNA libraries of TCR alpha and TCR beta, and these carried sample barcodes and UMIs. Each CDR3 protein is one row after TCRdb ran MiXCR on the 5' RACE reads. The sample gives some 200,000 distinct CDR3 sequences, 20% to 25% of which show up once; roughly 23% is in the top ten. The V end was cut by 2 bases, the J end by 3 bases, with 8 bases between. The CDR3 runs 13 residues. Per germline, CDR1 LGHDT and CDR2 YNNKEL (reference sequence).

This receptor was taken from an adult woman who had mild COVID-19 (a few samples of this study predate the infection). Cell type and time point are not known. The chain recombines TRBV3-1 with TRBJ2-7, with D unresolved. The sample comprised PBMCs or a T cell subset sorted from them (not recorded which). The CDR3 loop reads CASSQSRIYEQYF. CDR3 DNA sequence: TGTGCCAGCAGCCAATCCAGGATCTACGAGCAGTACTTC.